The sequence of this T cell receptor beta chain was determined in a study of blood T cell repertoires in COVID-19. For the study at large: Researchers got acute and convalescent COVID-19 samples from the United States, Italy and Spain. T cells, B-cell-depleted T cells, or PBMCs provided the cDNA or gDNA that served as material.

As handled by the study authors: Reference gene primer amplification yielded estimated nucleated cell counts. TCRdb's table, derived via immunoSEQ multiplex PCR, lists solely in-frame clones and lacks some. V, J and clone size are taken as reported in that table, and D and trimming were inferred from the DNA itself. Of tens of thousands of clones in the sample, about nine tenths were seen once. The germline V gene has CDR1 LGHDT and CDR2 YNNKEL (reference sequence). The CDR3 consists of 16 residues. V was pared by 4 bases and J by 0 bases, with 12 bases between. V gene TRBV3-1 (or the pseudogene TRBV3-2) combines with J gene TRBJ2-2; D unclear. The receptor's source is a human donor with active COVID-19. The donor label of this sample is uncertain. The source material was peripheral blood. CDR3 coding DNA: TGTGCCAGCAGCCCAACCAGACGGGCGAACACCGGGGAGCTGTTTTTT. This translates into CASSPTRRANTGELFF.